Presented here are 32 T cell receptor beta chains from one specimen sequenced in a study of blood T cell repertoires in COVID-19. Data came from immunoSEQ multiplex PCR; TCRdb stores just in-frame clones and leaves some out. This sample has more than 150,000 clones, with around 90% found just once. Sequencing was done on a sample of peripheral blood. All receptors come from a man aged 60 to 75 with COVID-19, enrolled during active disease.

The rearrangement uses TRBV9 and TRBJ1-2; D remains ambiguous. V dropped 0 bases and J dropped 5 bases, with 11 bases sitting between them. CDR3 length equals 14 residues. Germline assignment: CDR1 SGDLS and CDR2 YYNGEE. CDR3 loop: CASSVAHSSYGYTF. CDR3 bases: TGTGCCAGCAGCGTAGCTCACAGCAGTTATGGCTACACCTTC.

CDR3 sequence (DNA): TGTGCCAGCAGCCGCGGTGGGGGGGCTAATGAAAAACTGTTTTTT. Protein: CASSRGGGANEKLFF. V and J are TRBV13 and TRBJ1-4, with D possibly matching TRBD1 (5 bases). This CDR3 is 15 amino acids long. The ends were cut back, 5 bases at V and 3 bases at J, with 13 bases in the middle. The germline V gene encodes CDR1 PRHDT and CDR2 FYEKMQ (reference sequence).

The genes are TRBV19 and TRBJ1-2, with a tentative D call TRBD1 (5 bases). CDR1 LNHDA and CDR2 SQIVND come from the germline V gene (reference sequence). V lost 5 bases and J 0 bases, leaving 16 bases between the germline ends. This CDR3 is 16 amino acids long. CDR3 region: CASSALGGLANYGYTF. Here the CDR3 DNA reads TGTGCCAGTAGTGCCCTGGGGGGGTTAGCTAACTATGGCTACACCTTC.

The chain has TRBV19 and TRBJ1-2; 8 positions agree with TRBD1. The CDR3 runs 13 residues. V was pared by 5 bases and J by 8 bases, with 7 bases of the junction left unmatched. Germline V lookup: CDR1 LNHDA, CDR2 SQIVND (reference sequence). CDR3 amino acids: CASSARTGQGYTF. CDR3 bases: TGTGCCAGTAGTGCCAGGACAGGGCAAGGCTACACCTTC.

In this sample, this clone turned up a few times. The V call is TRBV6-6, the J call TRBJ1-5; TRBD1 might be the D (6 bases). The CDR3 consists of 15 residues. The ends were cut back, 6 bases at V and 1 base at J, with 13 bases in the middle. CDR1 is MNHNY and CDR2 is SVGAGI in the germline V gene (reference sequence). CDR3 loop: CASRSQDSSNQPQHF. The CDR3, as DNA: TGTGCCAGCAGAAGCCAGGACAGCAGCAATCAGCCCCAGCATTTT.

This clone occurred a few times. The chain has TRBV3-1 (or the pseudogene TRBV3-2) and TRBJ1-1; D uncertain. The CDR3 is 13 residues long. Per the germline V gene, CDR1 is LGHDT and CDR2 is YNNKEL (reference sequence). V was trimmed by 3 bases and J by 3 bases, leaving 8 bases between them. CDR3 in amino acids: CASSQYTYTEAFF. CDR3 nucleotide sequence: TGTGCCAGCAGCCAGTACACATACACTGAAGCTTTCTTT.

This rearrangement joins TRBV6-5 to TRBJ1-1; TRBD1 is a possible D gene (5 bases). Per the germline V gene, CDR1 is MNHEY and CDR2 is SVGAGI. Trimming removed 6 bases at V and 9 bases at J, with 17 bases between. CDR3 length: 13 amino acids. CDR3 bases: TGTGCCAGCAGCTCCGCGACAGCCCAGAAAGCTTTCTTT. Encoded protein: CASSSATAQKAFF.

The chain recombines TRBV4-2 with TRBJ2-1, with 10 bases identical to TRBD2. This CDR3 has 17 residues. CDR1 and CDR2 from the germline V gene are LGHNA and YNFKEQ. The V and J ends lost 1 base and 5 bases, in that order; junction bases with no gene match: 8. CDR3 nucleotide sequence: TGTGCCAGCAGCCAAGTCGCCAGCGGGAGGGGGGACAATGAGCAGTTCTTC. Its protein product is CASSQVASGRGDNEQFF.

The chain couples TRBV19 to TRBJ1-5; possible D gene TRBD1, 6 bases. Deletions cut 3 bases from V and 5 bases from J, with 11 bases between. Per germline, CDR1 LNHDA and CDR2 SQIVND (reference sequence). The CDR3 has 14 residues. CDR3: CASSMGQGYQPQHF. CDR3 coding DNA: TGTGCCAGTAGTATGGGTCAGGGGTATCAGCCCCAGCATTTT.

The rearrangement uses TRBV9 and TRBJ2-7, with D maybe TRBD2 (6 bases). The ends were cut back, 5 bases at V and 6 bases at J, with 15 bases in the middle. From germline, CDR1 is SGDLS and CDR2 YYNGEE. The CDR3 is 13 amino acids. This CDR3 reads CASSNGGVGEQYF. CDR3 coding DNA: TGTGCCAGCAGTAACGGGGGAGTGGGCGAGCAGTACTTC.

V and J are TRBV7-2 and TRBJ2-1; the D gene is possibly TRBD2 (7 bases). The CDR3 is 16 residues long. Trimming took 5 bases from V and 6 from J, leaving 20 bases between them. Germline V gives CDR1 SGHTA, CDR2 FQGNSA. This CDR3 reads CASSPQNLGGLNEQFF. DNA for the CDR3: TGTGCCAGCAGCCCCCAGAATTTGGGGGGGCTCAATGAGCAGTTCTTC.

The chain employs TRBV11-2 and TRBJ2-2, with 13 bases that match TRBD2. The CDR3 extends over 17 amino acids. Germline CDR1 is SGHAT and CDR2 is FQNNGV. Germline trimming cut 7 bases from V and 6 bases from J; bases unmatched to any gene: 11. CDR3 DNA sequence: TGTGCCAGCAACTCATGGACTAGCGGGAGAGGGGCCGGGGAGCTGTTTTTT. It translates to CASNSWTSGRGAGELFF.

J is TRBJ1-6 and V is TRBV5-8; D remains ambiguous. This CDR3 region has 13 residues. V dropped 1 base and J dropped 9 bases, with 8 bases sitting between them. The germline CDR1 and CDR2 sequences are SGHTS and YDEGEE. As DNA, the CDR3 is TGTGCCAGCAGCTTGTCGGTTGCTTCACCCCTCCACTTT. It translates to CASSLSVASPLHF.

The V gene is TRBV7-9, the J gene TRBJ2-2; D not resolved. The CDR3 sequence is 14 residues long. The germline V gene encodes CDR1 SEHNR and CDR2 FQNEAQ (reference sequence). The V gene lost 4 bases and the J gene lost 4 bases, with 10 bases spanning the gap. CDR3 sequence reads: CASSSLRVTGELFF. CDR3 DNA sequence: TGTGCCAGCAGCTCCCTCCGGGTCACCGGGGAGCTGTTTTTT.

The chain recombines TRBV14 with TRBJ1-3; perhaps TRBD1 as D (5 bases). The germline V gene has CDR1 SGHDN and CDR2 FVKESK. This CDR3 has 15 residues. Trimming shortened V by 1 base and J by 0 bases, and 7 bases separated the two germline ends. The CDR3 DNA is TGTGCCAGCAGCCAAGTCCAGGGCTCTGGAAACACCATATATTTT. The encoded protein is CASSQVQGSGNTIYF. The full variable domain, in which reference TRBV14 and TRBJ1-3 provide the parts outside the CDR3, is EAGVTQFPSHSVIEKGQTVTLRCDPISGHDNLYWYRRVMGKEIKFLLHFVKESKQDESGMPNNRFLAERTGGTYSTLKVQPAELEDSGVYFCASSQVQGSGNTIYFGEGSWLTVV.

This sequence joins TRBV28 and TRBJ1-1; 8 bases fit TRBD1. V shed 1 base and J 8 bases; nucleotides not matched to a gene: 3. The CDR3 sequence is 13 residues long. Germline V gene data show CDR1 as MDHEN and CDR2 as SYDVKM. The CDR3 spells CASSLSQGAEAFF. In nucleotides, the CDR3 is TGTGCCAGCAGTTTATCCCAGGGGGCGGAAGCTTTCTTT.

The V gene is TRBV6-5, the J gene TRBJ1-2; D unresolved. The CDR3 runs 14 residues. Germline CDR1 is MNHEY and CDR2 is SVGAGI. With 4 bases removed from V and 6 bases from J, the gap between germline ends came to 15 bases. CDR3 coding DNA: TGTGCCAGCAGTTCGGGAGGTTTGAGGCATGGCTACACCTTC. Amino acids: CASSSGGLRHGYTF.

Here the CDR3 reads CASSSPGLAGESWSTDTQYF. The CDR3 DNA is TGTGCCAGCAGCTCACCGGGACTAGCGGGAGAATCTTGGAGCACAGATACGCAGTATTTT. The chain couples TRBV7-8 to TRBJ2-3; 14 bases are a match to TRBD2. Germline V lookup: CDR1 SGHVS, CDR2 FQNEAQ. After removal of 4 bases from V and 0 bases from J, the junction contained 12 bases not matched to a gene. This CDR3 is 20 amino acids long.

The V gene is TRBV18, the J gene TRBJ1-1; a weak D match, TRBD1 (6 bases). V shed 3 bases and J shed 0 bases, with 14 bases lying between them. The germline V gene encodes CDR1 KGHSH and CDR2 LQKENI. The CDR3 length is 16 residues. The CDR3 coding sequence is TGTGCCAGCTCACCGGGGGGGACACACATGAACACTGAAGCTTTCTTT. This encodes CASSPGGTHMNTEAFF.

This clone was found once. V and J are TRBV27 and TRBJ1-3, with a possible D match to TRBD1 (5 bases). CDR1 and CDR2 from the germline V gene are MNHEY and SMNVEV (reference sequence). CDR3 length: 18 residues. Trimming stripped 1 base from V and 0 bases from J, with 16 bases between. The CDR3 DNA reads TGTGCCAGCAGTTTATTTGGTTTCAGGGAAGGCTCTGGAAACACCATATATTTT. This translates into CASSLFGFREGSGNTIYF.

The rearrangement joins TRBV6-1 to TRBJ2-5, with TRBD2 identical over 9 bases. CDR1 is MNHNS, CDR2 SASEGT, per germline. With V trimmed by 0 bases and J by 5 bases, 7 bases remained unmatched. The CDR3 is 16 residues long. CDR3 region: CASSEALRGGRETQYF. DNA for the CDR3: TGTGCCAGCAGTGAAGCGCTGCGGGGGGGCCGGGAGACCCAGTACTTC.

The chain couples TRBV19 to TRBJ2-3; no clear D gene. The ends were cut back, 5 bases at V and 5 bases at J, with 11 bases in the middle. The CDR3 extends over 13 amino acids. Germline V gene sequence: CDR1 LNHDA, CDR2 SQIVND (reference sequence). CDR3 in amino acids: CASSPSTGDTQYF. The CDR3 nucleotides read TGTGCCAGTAGTCCTTCGACTGGAGATACGCAGTATTTT.

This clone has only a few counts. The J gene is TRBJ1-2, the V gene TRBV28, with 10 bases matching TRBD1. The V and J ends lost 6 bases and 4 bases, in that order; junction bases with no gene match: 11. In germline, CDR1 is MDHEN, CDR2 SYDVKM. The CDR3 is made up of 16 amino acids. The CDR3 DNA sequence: TGTGCCAGCAGGCGGATTCCGGGACAGGGGATCTATGGCTACACCTTC. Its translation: CASRRIPGQGIYGYTF.

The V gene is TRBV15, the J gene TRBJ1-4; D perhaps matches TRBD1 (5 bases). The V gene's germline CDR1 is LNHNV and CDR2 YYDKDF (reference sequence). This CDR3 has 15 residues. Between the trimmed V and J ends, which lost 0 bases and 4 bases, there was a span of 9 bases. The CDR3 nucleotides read TGTGCCACCAGCAGAGATAGACAGAATAATGAAAAACTGTTTTTT. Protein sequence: CATSRDRQNNEKLFF. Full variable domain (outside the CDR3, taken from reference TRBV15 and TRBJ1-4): DAMVIQNPRYQVTQFGKPVTLSCSQTLNHNVMYWYQQKSSQAPKLLFHYYDKDFNNEADTPDNFQSRRPNTSFCFLDIRSPGLGDTAMYLCATSRDRQNNEKLFFGSGTQLSVL.

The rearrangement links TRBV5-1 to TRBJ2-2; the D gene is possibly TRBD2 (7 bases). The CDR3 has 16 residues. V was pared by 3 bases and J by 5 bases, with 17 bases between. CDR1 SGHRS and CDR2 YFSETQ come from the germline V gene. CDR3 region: CASSSGRGPGTGELFF. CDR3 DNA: TGCGCCAGCAGCTCAGGGCGGGGGCCTGGAACCGGGGAGCTGTTTTTT.

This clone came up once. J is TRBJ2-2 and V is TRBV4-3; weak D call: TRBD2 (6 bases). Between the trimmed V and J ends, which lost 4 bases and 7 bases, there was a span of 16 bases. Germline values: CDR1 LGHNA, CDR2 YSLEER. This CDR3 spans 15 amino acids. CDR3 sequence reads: CASSPGDRIDGELFF. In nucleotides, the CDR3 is TGCGCCAGCAGCCCGGGGGATCGGATCGACGGGGAGCTGTTTTTT.

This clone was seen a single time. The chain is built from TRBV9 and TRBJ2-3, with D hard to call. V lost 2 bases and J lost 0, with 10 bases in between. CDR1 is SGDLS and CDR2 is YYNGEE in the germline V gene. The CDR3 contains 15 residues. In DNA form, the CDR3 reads TGTGCCAGCAGCGTTTTTTCAGGTAGCACAGATACGCAGTATTTT. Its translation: CASSVFSGSTDTQYF.

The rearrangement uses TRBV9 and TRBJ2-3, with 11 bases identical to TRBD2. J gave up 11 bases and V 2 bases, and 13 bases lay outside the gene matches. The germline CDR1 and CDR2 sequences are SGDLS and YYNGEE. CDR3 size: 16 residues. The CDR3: CASSVGLAAAGGGQYF. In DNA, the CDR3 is TGTGCCAGCAGCGTGGGACTAGCGGCGGCTGGGGGGGGGCAGTATTTT.

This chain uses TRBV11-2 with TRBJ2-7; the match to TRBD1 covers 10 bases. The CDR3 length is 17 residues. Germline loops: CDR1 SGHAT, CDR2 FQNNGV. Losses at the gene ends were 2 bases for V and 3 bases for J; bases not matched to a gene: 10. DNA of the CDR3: TGTGCCAGCAGCTTAAAAGTCCGACAGGGGGCCGTCTACGAGCAGTACTTC. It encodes CASSLKVRQGAVYEQYF.

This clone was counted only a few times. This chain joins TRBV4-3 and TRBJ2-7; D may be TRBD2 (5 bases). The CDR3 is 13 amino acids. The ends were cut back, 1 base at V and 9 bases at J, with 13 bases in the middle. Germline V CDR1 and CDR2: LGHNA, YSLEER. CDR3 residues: CASSQGMGGPQYF. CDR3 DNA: TGCGCCAGCAGCCAAGGAATGGGCGGGCCGCAGTACTTC.

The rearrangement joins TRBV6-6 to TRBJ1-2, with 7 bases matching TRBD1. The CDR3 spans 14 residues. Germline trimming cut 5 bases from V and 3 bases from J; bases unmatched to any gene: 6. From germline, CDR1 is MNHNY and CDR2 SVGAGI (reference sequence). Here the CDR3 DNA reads TGTGCCAGCAGTCAGGGGGGGGTCGACTATGGCTACACCTTC. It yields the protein CASSQGGVDYGYTF.

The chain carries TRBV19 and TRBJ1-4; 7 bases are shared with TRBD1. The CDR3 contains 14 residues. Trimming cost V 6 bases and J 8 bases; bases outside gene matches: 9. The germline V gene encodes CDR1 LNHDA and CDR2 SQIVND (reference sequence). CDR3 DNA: TGTGCCAGTAGGGAGGACAGGTCCGGGGAAAAACTGTTTTTT. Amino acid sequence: CASREDRSGEKLFF.